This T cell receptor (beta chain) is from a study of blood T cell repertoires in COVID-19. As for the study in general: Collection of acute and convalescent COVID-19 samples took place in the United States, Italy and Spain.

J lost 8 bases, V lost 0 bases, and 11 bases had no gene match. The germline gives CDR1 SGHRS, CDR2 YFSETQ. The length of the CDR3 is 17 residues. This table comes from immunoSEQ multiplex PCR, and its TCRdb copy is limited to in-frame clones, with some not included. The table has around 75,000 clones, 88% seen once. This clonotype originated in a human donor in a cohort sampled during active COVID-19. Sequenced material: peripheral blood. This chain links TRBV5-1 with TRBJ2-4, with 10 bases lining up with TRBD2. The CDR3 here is CASSLEAGGPSAHIQYF. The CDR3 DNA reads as TGCGCCAGCAGCTTGGAAGCGGGAGGGCCTTCGGCGCACATTCAGTACTTC.